Each of the 25 T cell receptor beta chains below was sequenced from the same sample in a study of immune evolution from preneoplasia to lung adenocarcinoma. Measured with immunoSEQ multiplex PCR; TCRdb has only the in-frame clones, and not every one. In the table there are over 4,000 clones, less than 80% of which are singletons. Sequenced sample: FFPE adjacent normal lung tissue. These receptors all come from a person between 55 and 80 years old with lung adenocarcinoma.

This sequence joins TRBV7-3 and TRBJ2-1; 8 bases fit TRBD2. Germline CDR1 and CDR2: SGHTA and FQGTGA. V lost 5 bases and J lost 4; bases outside the gene matches: 4. This CDR3 contains 14 residues. The CDR3 nucleotides are TGTGCCAGCAGCCCGGGACTAGGATACAATGAGCAGTTCTTC. Amino acids: CASSPGLGYNEQFF.

This chain links TRBV11-2 with TRBJ2-7; D is perhaps TRBD2 (6 bases). The CDR3 has 15 residues. CDR1 and CDR2 (germline): SGHAT, FQNNGV. Trimming pared 5 bases from V and 6 bases from J, leaving 20 bases between. The CDR3 loop is CASSQISSGSGEQYF. The CDR3 nucleotides read TGTGCCAGCAGCCAGATTAGTTCCGGGAGTGGCGAGCAGTACTTC.

The gene calls are TRBV6-1 and TRBJ2-1, with D possibly matching TRBD1 (7 bases). The V end was cut by 0 bases, the J end by 4 bases, with 10 bases between. Germline V gene lookup returns CDR1 MNHNS and CDR2 SASEGT. The CDR3 covers 15 residues. The CDR3: CASSEAAGGYNEQFF. In DNA, the CDR3 is TGTGCCAGCAGTGAAGCGGCAGGGGGGTACAATGAGCAGTTCTTC.

The V and J genes are TRBV2 and TRBJ2-5; D ambiguous. The ends were cut back, 6 bases at V and 10 bases at J, with 12 bases in the middle. The CDR3 contains 11 residues. Germline loops: CDR1 SNHLY, CDR2 FYNNEI. This CDR3 is CASSILADQYF. The DNA for the CDR3 is TGTGCCAGCAGCATCTTGGCGGACCAGTACTTC.

The CDR3 region is CASSLYSDRGRYEQYF. In DNA, the CDR3 is TGTGCCAGCAGCTTGTACAGTGACAGGGGGCGCTACGAGCAGTACTTC. V gene TRBV7-9 combines with J gene TRBJ2-7, with 10 bases aligning to TRBD1. J was trimmed by 3 bases and V by 3 bases; bases with no gene match: 8. Germline CDR1 and CDR2: SEHNR and FQNEAQ (reference sequence). The CDR3 extends over 16 amino acids.

V usage is TRBV5-4 and J usage is TRBJ2-7; D possibly corresponds to TRBD2 (6 bases). V lost 4 bases and J 5 bases, leaving 10 bases between the germline ends. Germline assignment: CDR1 SGHNT and CDR2 YYREEE (reference sequence). This CDR3 contains 12 residues. For the CDR3, the DNA is TGTGCCAGCAGCCAGACTAGTGACGAGCAGTACTTC. Translating gives CASSQTSDEQYF. The full variable domain, its missing parts supplied by reference TRBV5-4 and TRBJ2-7, is ETGVTQSPTHLIKTRGQQVTLRCSSQSGHNTVSWYQQALGQGPQFIFQYYREEENGRGNFPPRFSGLQFPNYSSELNVNALELDDSALYLCASSQTSDEQYFGPGTRLTVT.

In its sample, this clone was seen once. The V and J genes are TRBV5-1 and TRBJ1-1, with D hard to call. The CDR3 is 14 amino acids. Germline assignment: CDR1 SGHRS and CDR2 YFSETQ. The germline V and J ends were trimmed by 0 bases and 1 base, with 7 bases remaining between them. The CDR3 loop is CASSLGTANTEAFF. CDR3 sequence (DNA): TGCGCCAGCAGCTTGGGGACGGCGAACACTGAAGCTTTCTTT. Looking up the rest from reference TRBV5-1 and TRBJ1-1 gives the full variable domain: KAGVTQTPRYLIKTRGQQVTLSCSPISGHRSVSWYQQTPGQGLQFLFEYFSETQRNKGNFPGRFSGRQFSNSRSEMNVSTLELGDSALYLCASSLGTANTEAFFGQGTRLTVV.

V gene TRBV9 combines with J gene TRBJ2-1; TRBD2 agrees at 12 bases. V was pared by 0 bases and J by 6 bases, with 7 bases of the junction left unmatched. The CDR3 totals 17 residues. Germline V lookup: CDR1 SGDLS, CDR2 YYNGEE. For the CDR3, the DNA is TGTGCCAGCAGCGTAGCTGTTCTAGCGGGAGGGTTCAATGAGCAGTTCTTC. It is translated as CASSVAVLAGGFNEQFF.

The chain has TRBV5-1 and TRBJ2-5; TRBD2 matches 12 bases. Germline V CDR1 and CDR2: SGHRS, YFSETQ. J was trimmed by 5 bases and V by 1 base; bases with no gene match: 6. This CDR3 comprises 16 residues. The CDR3 spells CASSLLLTSGGETQYF. The DNA of the CDR3 is TGCGCCAGCAGCTTGCTCTTAACTAGCGGGGGGGAGACCCAGTACTTC.

V gene TRBV6-4 combines with J gene TRBJ1-2; D may be TRBD1 (6 bases). Trimming took 3 bases from V and 8 from J, leaving 13 bases between them. Germline loops: CDR1 MRHNA, CDR2 SNTAGT. This CDR3 comprises 13 residues. CDR3 amino acids: CASSDGGPEGYTF. The CDR3 DNA sequence: TGTGCCAGCAGTGATGGGGGCCCCGAGGGCTACACCTTC.

Note on this clone: The sample contains more than one DNA sequence encoding this CDR3. The gene calls are TRBV7-9 and TRBJ2-7; TRBD2 matches at 7 bases. V shed 2 bases and J 7 bases; nucleotides not matched to a gene: 11. CDR1 and CDR2 (germline): SEHNR, FQNEAQ (reference sequence). This CDR3 has 15 amino acids. The CDR3 coding sequence is TGTGCCAGCAGCTTAATGGGCGGGAGAACTCCTGAGCAGTACTTC. Protein sequence: CASSLMGGRTPEQYF.

This clone occurred a few times. The chain uses TRBV27 and TRBJ2-2; tentative D call: TRBD2 (6 bases). Germline lookup yields CDR1 MNHEY and CDR2 SMNVEV (reference sequence). V was shortened by 5 bases and J by 8 bases, with 12 bases between the two germline ends. The CDR3 totals 13 residues. The CDR3 coding sequence is TGTGCCAGCAGTCGGGACTCCACAGGGGAGCTGTTTTTT. It encodes CASSRDSTGELFF.

This clone occurred once. The V and J genes are TRBV5-1 and TRBJ2-3; possibly TRBD2 for D (6 bases). The germline V gene encodes CDR1 SGHRS and CDR2 YFSETQ. V was trimmed by 1 base and J by 5 bases, leaving 11 bases between them. The CDR3 length is 14 residues. CDR3 DNA: TGCGCCAGCAGCTTGAGCGGGCCCGGAGATACGCAGTATTTT. Its translation is CASSLSGPGDTQYF.

This clone was detected a few times. This rearrangement joins TRBV30 to TRBJ1-1; no firm D call. The germline gives CDR1 GTSNPN, CDR2 SVGIG (reference sequence). V lost 4 bases, J lost 3 bases, and 12 bases lay in between. The CDR3 loop spans 13 amino acids. This CDR3 reads CAWTGPPDTEAFF. CDR3 bases: TGTGCCTGGACAGGCCCACCTGACACTGAAGCTTTCTTT.

The chain has TRBV27 and TRBJ2-3, with D hard to call. CDR1 is MNHEY, CDR2 SMNVEV, per germline (reference sequence). The length of the CDR3 is 15 residues. V gave up 5 bases and J gave up 0 bases, with 12 bases separating them. The CDR3 coding sequence is TGTGCCAGCAGTACCGGTGATTCTAGCACAGATACGCAGTATTTT. Translating gives CASSTGDSSTDTQYF.

CDR3 protein: CASSYNRGSAGNTIYF. The CDR3, as DNA: TGTGCCAGCAGTTACAACAGGGGAAGTGCCGGAAACACCATATATTTT. The chain carries TRBV6-5 and TRBJ1-3, with 7 nucleotides matching TRBD1. Germline loops: CDR1 MNHEY, CDR2 SVGAGI. Losses at the gene ends were 2 bases for V and 4 bases for J; bases not matched to a gene: 8. The CDR3 is 16 residues long.

The J gene is TRBJ2-5, the V gene TRBV18; TRBD2 aligns across 10 bases. J gave up 5 bases and V 3 bases, and 6 bases lay outside the gene matches. CDR1 is KGHSH, CDR2 LQKENI, per germline. CDR3 length equals 15 residues. Written as DNA, the CDR3 is TGTGCCAGCTCACCCCCTAGCGGGGGTCGGGAGACCCAGTACTTC. Amino acid sequence: CASSPPSGGRETQYF.

The genes are TRBV7-8 and TRBJ2-7; 12 positions match TRBD2. Germline trimming cut 3 bases from V and 2 bases from J; bases unmatched to any gene: 5. There are 16 residues in the CDR3. CDR1 and CDR2 from the germline V gene are SGHVS and FQNEAQ. The CDR3 DNA reads as TGTGCCAGCAGCTTCCTGACTAGCGGGGGCCCCTACGAGCAGTACTTC. Protein sequence: CASSFLTSGGPYEQYF.

This clone was found a few times. The DNA is left out, because the CDR3 cannot be placed on it with certainty; the CDR3 is given as TCRdb lists it. The chain carries TRBV19 and TRBJ1-2. The CDR3 spans 12 residues, counting both ends. From germline, CDR1 is LNHDA and CDR2 SQIVND (reference sequence). This chain's CDR3 is CASSVGGGTRTF.

V is TRBV5-1 and J is TRBJ2-1; weak D call: TRBD2 (6 bases). This CDR3 has 15 residues. CDR1 and CDR2 (germline): SGHRS, YFSETQ. Trimming cost V 4 bases and J 5 bases, with 16 bases left between them. CDR3 amino acids: CASSPTGLQDNEQFF. The CDR3, as DNA: TGCGCCAGCAGCCCTACGGGACTCCAAGACAATGAGCAGTTCTTC.

V usage is TRBV11-2 and J usage is TRBJ2-1; TRBD2 matches at 12 bases. The CDR3 spans 18 residues. The V segment lost 3 bases and the J segment 3 bases; nucleotides outside the gene matches: 9. CDR1 and CDR2 (germline): SGHAT, FQNNGV. The CDR3 loop reads CASSLKTQGLAGYNEQFF. The DNA of the CDR3 is TGTGCCAGCAGCTTGAAGACGCAGGGACTAGCGGGCTACAATGAGCAGTTCTTC.

This clone showed up just a few times. The V call is TRBV5-1, the J call TRBJ1-4; perhaps TRBD1 as D (5 bases). V lost 0 bases to trimming and J lost 5 bases, with 14 bases between them. Looked up from germline, CDR1 is SGHRS and CDR2 is YFSETQ. The CDR3 is made up of 16 amino acids. In DNA, the CDR3 is TGCGCCAGCAGCTTGGTGTCGGGGGGTAGCAATGAAAAACTGTTTTTT. Protein product: CASSLVSGGSNEKLFF.

This chain joins TRBV7-2 and TRBJ1-1; 9 nucleotides match TRBD1. The CDR3 totals 13 residues. Germline V lookup: CDR1 SGHTA, CDR2 FQGNSA. V gave up 7 bases and J gave up 4 bases; unmatched junction bases: 4. The CDR3 region has the DNA TGTGCCAGCAATCTACAGGGGGCCACTGAAGCTTTCTTT. It translates to CASNLQGATEAFF.

The gene calls are TRBV14 and TRBJ2-5, with TRBD1 as a possible D gene (7 bases). CDR3 size: 14 residues. Germline CDR1 is SGHDN and CDR2 is FVKESK. Trimming took 3 bases from V and 6 from J, leaving 14 bases between them. The CDR3 protein is CASSHSGGRQTQYF. The CDR3 nucleotides read TGTGCCAGCAGCCATTCAGGGGGGCGTCAGACCCAGTACTTC.

Points on this clone: The same CDR3 is also encoded by other DNA sequences in this sample. The chain carries TRBV28 and TRBJ2-2, with D unclear. Trimming took off 2 bases at V and 5 bases at J, with 3 bases between the two ends. CDR3 length: 12 residues. CDR1 is MDHEN, CDR2 SYDVKM, per germline. This CDR3 reads CASSLLTGELFF. CDR3 nucleotides: TGTGCCAGCAGTTTACTTACCGGGGAGCTGTTTTTT.